The 10 T cell receptor beta chains reported below all come from one sample, sequenced in a study of shared clonotypes between healthy human individuals. Profiling relied on immunoSEQ multiplex PCR, and the TCRdb table lists in-frame clones only, not all of them. The data hold about 1,900,000 clones, with about 94% observed a single time. Naive CD8 populations comprised CD45RO-negative cells positively selected for CCR7, excluding terminally differentiated effector memory CD45RA+ cells. The sequencing input was naive CD8+ T cells sorted from blood. The receptors come from a man aged 18 to 29 in good health.

This clone appeared a single time. This chain uses TRBV7-9 with TRBJ2-3, with D unclear. CDR1 and CDR2 from the germline V gene are SEHNR and FQNEAQ (reference sequence). V shed 5 bases and J shed 2 bases, with 17 bases lying between them. This CDR3 is built from 16 residues. CDR3 DNA sequence: TGTGCCAGCAGCCAGCCCCGTGCAGGAGTCACAGATACGCAGTATTTT. Translation gives CASSQPRAGVTDTQYF.

This clone is a singleton in its sample. J is TRBJ1-3 and V is TRBV7-9; TRBD1 agrees at 7 bases. CDR3 size: 14 residues. The trim removed 5 bases at V and 2 bases at J, leaving 3 bases unmatched. Germline assignment: CDR1 SEHNR and CDR2 FQNEAQ (reference sequence). The CDR3 DNA follows: TGTGCCAGCAGCACAGGGGCGGCTGGAAACACCATATATTTT. This gives the protein CASSTGAAGNTIYF.

V is TRBV4-1 and J is TRBJ2-7; D call uncertain. V was cut by 1 base and J by 2 bases, with 15 bases left in between. Germline V gene lookup returns CDR1 MGHRA and CDR2 YSYEKL. The CDR3 sequence is 16 residues long. The CDR3 loop is CASSQVPVPQAYEQYF. The CDR3, as DNA: TGCGCCAGCAGCCAAGTTCCAGTCCCTCAGGCCTACGAGCAGTACTTC.

J is TRBJ1-2 and V is TRBV28; TRBD1 agrees at 9 bases. The CDR3 length is 19 residues. J was trimmed by 3 bases and V by 5 bases; bases with no gene match: 19. CDR1 is MDHEN, CDR2 SYDVKM, per germline. This CDR3 is CASSGPSPHRGRFDYGYTF. DNA of the CDR3: TGTGCCAGCAGTGGACCTTCTCCCCACAGGGGGCGCTTTGACTATGGCTACACCTTC.

The chain employs TRBV27 and TRBJ2-7, with unresolved D. V was pared by 1 base and J by 3 bases, with 10 bases between. Per the germline V gene, CDR1 is MNHEY and CDR2 is SMNVEV (reference sequence). The CDR3 loop spans 14 amino acids. CDR3: CASSLFPEDYEQYF. The CDR3 DNA follows: TGTGCCAGCAGTTTATTCCCAGAGGACTACGAGCAGTACTTC.

V usage is TRBV19 and J usage is TRBJ2-3; D remains ambiguous. CDR3 length: 15 amino acids. The V gene's germline CDR1 is LNHDA and CDR2 SQIVND (reference sequence). V lost 2 bases, J lost 2 bases, and 11 bases lay in between. CDR3 sequence reads: CASSILPLPTDTQYF. CDR3 bases: TGTGCCAGTAGTATACTCCCCCTGCCCACAGATACGCAGTATTTT.

V gene TRBV7-6 combines with J gene TRBJ2-7, with 9 bases fitting TRBD1. V was pared by 5 bases and J by 7 bases, with 9 bases of the junction left unmatched. CDR1 and CDR2 (germline): SGHVS, FNYEAQ. CDR3 length: 14 residues. The CDR3 DNA reads as TGTGCCAGCAGCCAAACGACAGGGGGGGATGAGCAGTACTTC. Amino acid sequence: CASSQTTGGDEQYF.

This chain links TRBV27 with TRBJ2-1; 8 bases are a match to TRBD1. This CDR3 comprises 15 residues. With 2 bases clipped from V and 5 bases from J, the junction kept 5 bases outside the gene matches. CDR1 is MNHEY and CDR2 is SMNVEV in the germline V gene (reference sequence). In DNA form, the CDR3 reads TGTGCCAGCAGTTTAGCTAGGACAGGGAACAATGAGCAGTTCTTC. It encodes CASSLARTGNNEQFF.

The J gene is TRBJ2-7, the V gene TRBV2; D may be TRBD2 (6 bases). The germline V and J ends were trimmed by 4 bases and 3 bases, with 13 bases remaining between them. CDR3 length: 14 residues. Germline CDR1 is SNHLY and CDR2 is FYNNEI. This chain's CDR3 is CASSAGTDYYEQYF. CDR3 bases: TGTGCCAGCAGTGCCGGGACGGACTACTACGAGCAGTACTTC.

The CDR3 nucleotides are TGCGCCAGCAGCCAAGGACATCTCTCCTACGAGCAGTACTTC. Translated, it gives CASSQGHLSYEQYF. J is TRBJ2-7 and V is TRBV4-3; unclear D gene. CDR3 length equals 14 residues. Per germline, CDR1 LGHNA and CDR2 YSLEER. Trimming removed 1 base from V and 0 bases from J, with 7 bases in between.